The rows below give T cell receptor beta chains drawn from one sample of a study of technical replicates of blood from a handful of donors. Clones were read by immunoSEQ multiplex PCR, and TCRdb kept only the in-frame ones, dropping some. There are approximately 53,000 clones in the sample; roughly 95% occur only once, and under 0.45% lies in the top ten. The sample was T cells isolated from PBMCs. These receptor sequences come from a human donor in good health. Each CDR3 is given with its conserved first and last residue. D genes are given only for firm matches. Clone size is stated in some rows and not others, as once, few, many or a class when expanded.

TRBJ2-3	.	TRBV7-3	TRBD1	TGTGCCAGCAGCTCAAAGGACAGGGATCCAGATACGCAGTATTTT	CASSSKDRDPDTQYF
TRBJ1-2	.	TRBV19	.	TGTGCCAGTAGTATACTAGAGAGGAACTATGGCTACACCTTC	CASSILERNYGYTF
TRBJ2-2	.	TRBV5-1	TRBD2	TGCGCCAGCGCTAGCGGGACGAACACCGGGGAGCTGTTTTTT	CASASGTNTGELFF
TRBJ1-4	.	TRBV11-3	TRBD1	TGTGCCAGCAGCCCGGGGACAGGAACTAATGAAAAACTGTTTTTT	CASSPGTGTNEKLFF
TRBJ2-7	.	TRBV13	TRBD2	TGTGCCAGCAGCAGAGGACTAGCGGGAGGGAGGGAGCAGTACTTC	CASSRGLAGGREQYF
TRBJ2-7	.	TRBV9	.	TGTGCCAGCAGCGCCCCAGGGGAGAACGAGCAGTACTTC	CASSAPGENEQYF
TRBJ1-5	.	TRBV6-5	TRBD1	TGTGCCAGCAGCTCCATCTATACAGGGGGCAGGCATTTT	CASSSIYTGGRHF
TRBJ1-2	few	TRBV15	.	TGTGCCACCTCCCAGAGTAGGACTCCCGTCGGTGGCTACACCTTC	CATSQSRTPVGGYTF
TRBJ1-5	.	TRBV7-2	.	TGTGCCAGCAGCTACCAGACGGGTTATCAGCCCCAGCATTTT	CASSYQTGYQPQHF
TRBJ2-5	.	TRBV29-1	TRBD2	TGCAGCGTTTTGGGAAAGCGGGAGGGGACAGAGACCCAGTACTTC	CSVLGKREGTETQYF
TRBJ2-2	.	TRBV7-9	TRBD1	TGTGCCAGCAGCTTAGGGACAGGGACCGGGGAGCTGTTTTTT	CASSLGTGTGELFF
TRBJ2-3	.	TRBV6-1	.	TGTGCCAGTTCAGGTATAGGCACAGATACGCAGTATTTT	CASSGIGTDTQYF
TRBJ2-3	.	TRBV11-2	.	TGTGCCAGCAGCTTCGGGAGATTGGTAGATACGCAGTATTTT	CASSFGRLVDTQYF
TRBJ1-1	.	TRBV7-2	TRBD1	TGTGCCAGCAGCACCTTACAGGGGAGGAGTGAAGCTTTCTTT	CASSTLQGRSEAFF
TRBJ2-2	.	TRBV5-4	TRBD2	TGTGCCAGCAAATCGGGACTAGCGGGGCGGAACACCGGGGAGCTGTTTTTT	CASKSGLAGRNTGELFF
TRBJ1-5	.	TRBV15	.	TGTGCCACCAGCAGGGCCGAGACTTCACTTAATCAGCCCCAGCATTTT	CATSRAETSLNQPQHF
TRBJ1-2	.	TRBV27	TRBD1	TGTGCCAGCAGTCCTTGGGGTAGGGACAGACAAAACTATGGCTACACCTTC	CASSPWGRDRQNYGYTF
TRBJ2-7	.	TRBV30	.	TGTGCCTGGACTAGCGAACACTACGAGCAGTACTTC	CAWTSEHYEQYF
TRBJ2-6	.	TRBV4-3	TRBD2	TGCGCCAGCAGCCAAGGGACTAGCAGCTCTGGGGCCAACGTCCTGACTTTC	CASSQGTSSSGANVLTF
TRBJ2-2	.	TRBV29-1	TRBD1	TGCAGCGTCTCCGGGACAGGGGGCGTCGGGGAGCTGTTTTTT	CSVSGTGGVGELFF
TRBJ2-3	.	TRBV11-2	.	TGTGCCAGCATCGAGACTGTAGCAGATACGCAGTATTTT	CASIETVADTQYF
TRBJ2-7	.	TRBV5-8	.	TGTGCCAGCAGCTTGGCAACAGGAACCTACGAGCAGTACTTC	CASSLATGTYEQYF
TRBJ2-7	once	TRBV19	TRBD1	TGTGCCAGTAGTATCGGAGGGACAGGAACCTACGAGCAGTACTTC	CASSIGGTGTYEQYF
TRBJ1-2	.	TRBV7-2	.	TGTGCCAGCAGCTCCCGGGAGGGTAAGGGCTACACCTTC	CASSSREGKGYTF
TRBJ2-2	.	TRBV5-6	TRBD1	TGTGCCAGCAGCTTCGGGACAGGGTTGTTTGCCGGGGAGCTGTTTTTT	CASSFGTGLFAGELFF
TRBJ1-1	.	TRBV28	.	TGTGCCAGCAGATACAACGTAATGAACACTGAAGCTTTCTTT	CASRYNVMNTEAFF
TRBJ1-4	.	TRBV7-6	.	TGTGCCAGCAGCTTAGGGACGGGGAGGGAAAAACTGTTTTTT	CASSLGTGREKLFF
TRBJ2-2	.	TRBV9	TRBD2	TGTGCCAGCAGCCCCCGACTAGCGGGAGCCGGGGAGCTGTTTTTT	CASSPRLAGAGELFF
TRBJ1-5	.	TRBV30	.	TGTGCCTGGAGTGTAGGGGCAGTACCGCAGCCCCAGCATTTT	CAWSVGAVPQPQHF
TRBJ2-5	.	TRBV20-1	.	TGCAGTGCTAGAGATCACGCAGGGGTGAACTTC	CSARDHAGVNF
TRBJ2-7	once	TRBV28	TRBD1	TGTGCCAGCAGTACCATCCGACAGGGAATCTTCTACGAGCAGTACTTC	CASSTIRQGIFYEQYF
TRBJ2-7	.	TRBV5-8	.	TGTGCCAGCAGCCTGGGAATATCCGCCGGGGAGCAGTACTTC	CASSLGISAGEQYF
TRBJ1-2	.	TRBV4-3	.	TGCGCCAGCAGCCAAGAAAGGGGCTATGGCTACACCTTC	CASSQERGYGYTF
TRBJ2-7	.	TRBV25-1	.	TGTGCCAGCAGTGAGGGAACAGGATACGAGCAGTACTTC	CASSEGTGYEQYF
TRBJ2-7	once	TRBV4-2	.	TGTGCCAGCAGCCAAGGCGGGACAGCCACCGCCTACGAGCAGTACTTC	CASSQGGTATAYEQYF
TRBJ1-1	.	TRBV4-3	.	TGCGCCAGCAGCCAAGTTGGATGGGGGGCTGAAGCTTTCTTT	CASSQVGWGAEAFF
TRBJ2-1	.	TRBV9	TRBD2	TGTGCCAGCAGCCCCCGACTAGCGGTACTGAGTAATGAGCAGTTCTTC	CASSPRLAVLSNEQFF
TRBJ2-7	.	TRBV6-1	.	TGTGCCAGCAGTGATGAGGGGACACCGGATCTCTACGAGCAGTACTTC	CASSDEGTPDLYEQYF
TRBJ1-4	.	TRBV10-3	.	TGTGCCATCAGTGAAAGCGGCGCGACTAATGAAAAACTGTTTTTT	CAISESGATNEKLFF
TRBJ2-5	.	TRBV7-9	.	TGTGCCAGCAGCTTGACGGGGAAAGAGACCCAGTACTTC	CASSLTGKETQYF
TRBJ2-3	.	TRBV10-3	TRBD2	TGTGCCATCAGGCCGGTGGGGACTAGTGCAGATACGCAGTATTTT	CAIRPVGTSADTQYF
TRBJ1-5	once	TRBV5-8	TRBD1	TGTGCCAGCAGCTCGTCGACAGGGGACCAGCCCCAGCATTTT	CASSSSTGDQPQHF
TRBJ2-1	.	TRBV11-3	.	TGTGCCAGCAGCTTTACTAGTCTCAATGAGCAGTTCTTC	CASSFTSLNEQFF